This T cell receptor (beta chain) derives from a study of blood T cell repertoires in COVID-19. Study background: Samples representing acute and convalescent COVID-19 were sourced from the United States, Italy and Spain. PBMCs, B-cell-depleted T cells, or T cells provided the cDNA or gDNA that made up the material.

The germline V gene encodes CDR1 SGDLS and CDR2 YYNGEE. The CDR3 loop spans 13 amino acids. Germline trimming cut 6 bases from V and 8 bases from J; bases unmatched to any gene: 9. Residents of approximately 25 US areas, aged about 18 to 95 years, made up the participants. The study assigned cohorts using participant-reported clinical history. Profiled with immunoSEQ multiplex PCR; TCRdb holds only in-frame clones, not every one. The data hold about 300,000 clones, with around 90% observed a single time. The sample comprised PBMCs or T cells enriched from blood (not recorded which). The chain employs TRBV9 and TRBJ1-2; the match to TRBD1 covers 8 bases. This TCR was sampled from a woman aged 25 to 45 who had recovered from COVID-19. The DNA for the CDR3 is TGTGCCAGCAAACCGACAGGGGTATTGGGCTACACCTTC. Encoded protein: CASKPTGVLGYTF.